This T cell receptor beta chain was sequenced during a study of T-cell memory formation after mild COVID-19. Study at large: Clustering of TCRs was largely donor specific.

V lost 4 bases to trimming and J lost 0 bases; unmatched junction nucleotides: 4. Germline-derived CDR1 and CDR2 are LGHNA and YNFKEQ. This CDR3 contains 18 residues. Only a few counts were recorded for this clonotype. TCRdb reprocessed the 5' RACE reads via MiXCR and lists one record per CDR3 protein. The sample records 450,000 or so distinct CDR3 sequences, 20% being singletons. This receptor was obtained from an adult woman who had mild COVID-19 (a few samples of this study predate the infection). Cell type and time point are not known. The rearrangement joins TRBV4-2 to TRBJ2-2; 14 bases agree with TRBD2. The sample was PBMCs or a T cell subset sorted from them (not recorded which). The CDR3 loop is CASSPGLAGGANTGELFF. Here the CDR3 DNA reads TGTGCCAGCAGCCCCGGACTAGCGGGAGGCGCGAACACCGGGGAGCTGTTTTTT.